Listed below are T cell receptor beta chains from one sample, sequenced in a study of control samples from healthy donors and cancer patients. The protocol was immunoSEQ multiplex PCR, while the TCRdb copy is restricted to in-frame clones and leaves out a portion. The sample records about 47,000 clones, 75% to 85% being singletons. Sequenced input: blood. Receptors were obtained from a man between 65 and 79 years old in good health. Both conserved end residues are part of each CDR3. The order of the fields is J gene, V gene, D gene, clone size, CDR3 protein, CDR3 DNA. The D gene is left open where the match is weak. Clone size is not always given. Where it is, it says once, few, many or a class for expanded clones.

j_gene: TRBJ1-4; v_gene: TRBV15; d_gene: .; abundance: .; CDR3aa: CATSRDQGEKLFF; CDR3nt: TGTGCCACCAGCAGAGATCAGGGGGAAAAACTGTTTTTT
j_gene: TRBJ2-5; v_gene: TRBV7-7; d_gene: TRBD1; abundance: .; CDR3aa: CASSLGQGKTQYF; CDR3nt: TGTGCCAGCAGCTTGGGACAGGGAAAGACCCAGTACTTC
j_gene: TRBJ2-6; v_gene: TRBV19; d_gene: TRBD2; abundance: .; CDR3aa: CASSKGGGSSGANVLTF; CDR3nt: TGTGCCAGTAGTAAAGGCGGGGGTTCCTCTGGGGCCAACGTCCTGACTTTC
j_gene: TRBJ1-1; v_gene: TRBV7-8; d_gene: .; abundance: .; CDR3aa: CASSGGWTEAFF; CDR3nt: TGTGCCAGCAGCGGGGGTTGGACTGAAGCTTTCTTT
j_gene: TRBJ2-1; v_gene: TRBV27; d_gene: .; abundance: .; CDR3aa: CASSLEWHGYNEQFF; CDR3nt: TGTGCCAGCAGTTTAGAATGGCACGGATACAATGAGCAGTTCTTC
j_gene: TRBJ1-4; v_gene: TRBV5-5; d_gene: .; abundance: .; CDR3aa: CASSVGYIRARVNEKLFF; CDR3nt: TGTGCCAGCAGCGTTGGGTATATAAGGGCCAGAGTTAATGAAAAACTGTTTTTT
j_gene: TRBJ1-5; v_gene: TRBV30; d_gene: .; abundance: .; CDR3aa: CAWRNPERGNQPQHF; CDR3nt: TGTGCCTGGAGGAACCCCGAGAGGGGCAATCAGCCCCAGCATTTT
j_gene: TRBJ1-1; v_gene: TRBV7-9; d_gene: TRBD1; abundance: .; CDR3aa: CASSLALRAAGGLDTEAFF; CDR3nt: TGTGCCAGCAGCTTAGCCTTGCGGGCGGCAGGGGGACTTGACACTGAAGCTTTCTTT
j_gene: TRBJ1-2; v_gene: TRBV7-9; d_gene: .; abundance: few; CDR3aa: CASSWTASNYGYTF; CDR3nt: TGTGCCAGCAGCTGGACAGCTTCTAACTATGGCTACACCTTC
j_gene: TRBJ1-6; v_gene: TRBV28; d_gene: .; abundance: .; CDR3aa: CATPPLHF; CDR3nt: TGTGCCACCCCTCCCCTCCACTTT
j_gene: TRBJ1-2; v_gene: TRBV10-3; d_gene: .; abundance: once; CDR3aa: CAIRATGTETYGYTF; CDR3nt: TGTGCCATCAGAGCTACCGGGACGGAAACCTATGGCTACACCTTC
j_gene: TRBJ2-2; v_gene: TRBV9; d_gene: TRBD2; abundance: few; CDR3aa: CASSPAGGENTGELFF; CDR3nt: TGTGCCAGCAGCCCTGCGGGAGGAGAGAACACCGGGGAGCTGTTTTTT
j_gene: TRBJ2-5; v_gene: TRBV19; d_gene: .; abundance: once; CDR3aa: CASSPNRAGRETQYF; CDR3nt: TGTGCCAGTAGTCCCAACAGGGCAGGACGGGAGACCCAGTACTTC
j_gene: TRBJ1-6; v_gene: TRBV9; d_gene: .; abundance: .; CDR3aa: CASSAEGNPGSPLHF; CDR3nt: TGTGCCAGCAGCGCGGAGGGCAATCCCGGCTCACCCCTCCACTTT
j_gene: TRBJ2-7; v_gene: TRBV11-3; d_gene: TRBD2; abundance: few; CDR3aa: CASSALGKGLAGNYEQYF; CDR3nt: TGTGCCAGCAGCGCCCTTGGGAAGGGACTAGCGGGTAACTACGAGCAGTACTTC
j_gene: TRBJ2-7; v_gene: TRBV7-9; d_gene: .; abundance: .; CDR3aa: CASSPGERAYEQYF; CDR3nt: TGTGCCAGCAGCCCCGGGGAGCGGGCCTACGAGCAGTACTTC
j_gene: TRBJ2-3; v_gene: TRBV30; d_gene: TRBD2; abundance: once; CDR3aa: CAWSVGAGGVTDTQYF; CDR3nt: TGTGCCTGGAGTGTTGGAGCGGGGGGAGTCACAGATACGCAGTATTTT
j_gene: TRBJ2-1; v_gene: TRBV11-2; d_gene: .; abundance: .; CDR3aa: CASSGVYGSYEQFF; CDR3nt: TGTGCCAGCAGCGGGGTTTACGGGAGCTATGAGCAGTTCTTC
j_gene: TRBJ1-5; v_gene: TRBV4-1; d_gene: .; abundance: .; CDR3aa: CASGKGDASNQPQHF; CDR3nt: TGCGCCAGCGGGAAAGGGGATGCGAGCAATCAGCCCCAGCATTTT
j_gene: TRBJ2-7; v_gene: TRBV4-2; d_gene: .; abundance: .; CDR3aa: CASSQEPGRYEQYF; CDR3nt: TGTGCCAGCAGCCAAGAACCAGGGAGGTACGAGCAGTACTTC
j_gene: TRBJ2-3; v_gene: TRBV7-9; d_gene: .; abundance: once; CDR3aa: CASSLAKGFTDTQYF; CDR3nt: TGTGCCAGCAGCCTTGCAAAGGGATTTACAGATACGCAGTATTTT
j_gene: TRBJ2-5; v_gene: TRBV28; d_gene: TRBD2; abundance: .; CDR3aa: CASEGWREGETQYF; CDR3nt: TGTGCCAGCGAAGGTTGGCGGGAGGGGGAGACCCAGTACTTC
j_gene: TRBJ2-5; v_gene: TRBV7-9; d_gene: TRBD1; abundance: once; CDR3aa: CASSLGGTGKETQYF; CDR3nt: TGTGCCAGCAGCTTAGGCGGGACAGGGAAAGAGACCCAGTACTTC
j_gene: TRBJ1-1; v_gene: TRBV5-5; d_gene: TRBD1; abundance: .; CDR3aa: CASSVGQGAGGTEAFF; CDR3nt: TGTGCCAGCAGCGTGGGACAGGGGGCTGGGGGCACTGAAGCTTTCTTT
j_gene: TRBJ1-1; v_gene: TRBV19; d_gene: .; abundance: .; CDR3aa: CASRSHGVNTEAFF; CDR3nt: TGTGCCAGTAGGTCCCACGGCGTGAACACTGAAGCTTTCTTT
j_gene: TRBJ2-1; v_gene: TRBV2; d_gene: .; abundance: once; CDR3aa: CASRPRTGRGNEQFF; CDR3nt: TGTGCCAGCAGACCCCGGACAGGGAGGGGCAATGAGCAGTTCTTC
j_gene: TRBJ2-7; v_gene: TRBV3-1/TRBV3-2; d_gene: TRBD2; abundance: .; CDR3aa: CASSQGSWGSGSIYEQYF; CDR3nt: TGTGCCAGCAGCCAAGGGTCGTGGGGTAGCGGGAGTATCTACGAGCAGTACTTC
j_gene: TRBJ2-5; v_gene: TRBV11-2; d_gene: .; abundance: .; CDR3aa: CASSPTPGQQETQYF; CDR3nt: TGTGCCAGCAGCCCGACTCCGGGACAACAAGAGACCCAGTACTTC
j_gene: TRBJ2-7; v_gene: TRBV5-5; d_gene: TRBD1; abundance: .; CDR3aa: CASSLQQTGGWYEQYF; CDR3nt: TGTGCCAGCAGCTTGCAACAGACAGGGGGATGGTACGAGCAGTACTTC
j_gene: TRBJ1-2; v_gene: TRBV11-2; d_gene: .; abundance: few; CDR3aa: CASSSPRQAVYGYTF; CDR3nt: TGTGCCAGCAGCTCCCCCAGGCAGGCGGTCTATGGCTACACCTTC
j_gene: TRBJ1-2; v_gene: TRBV6-5; d_gene: TRBD1; abundance: .; CDR3aa: CASSTGQAGTYGYTF; CDR3nt: TGTGCCAGCAGTACAGGACAGGCGGGGACCTATGGCTACACCTTC
j_gene: TRBJ1-6; v_gene: TRBV19; d_gene: .; abundance: .; CDR3aa: CASSLTYSNSPLHF; CDR3nt: TGTGCCAGTAGTCTAACATACTCTAATTCACCCCTCCACTTT
j_gene: TRBJ2-3; v_gene: TRBV15; d_gene: TRBD1; abundance: .; CDR3aa: CATSRGTGDADTQYF; CDR3nt: TGTGCCACCAGCAGGGGTACAGGGGATGCAGATACGCAGTATTTT
j_gene: TRBJ2-1; v_gene: TRBV24-1; d_gene: .; abundance: .; CDR3aa: CATSGWVGEQFF; CDR3nt: TGTGCCACCAGTGGGTGGGTGGGTGAGCAGTTCTTC
j_gene: TRBJ1-3; v_gene: TRBV19; d_gene: .; abundance: few; CDR3aa: CASKDFSGNTIYF; CDR3nt: TGTGCCAGTAAGGATTTCTCTGGAAACACCATATATTTT
j_gene: TRBJ2-7; v_gene: TRBV7-2; d_gene: TRBD2; abundance: .; CDR3aa: CASSLGPGGKGTEQYF; CDR3nt: TGTGCCAGCAGCTTAGGCCCGGGGGGGAAGGGGACCGAGCAGTACTTC
j_gene: TRBJ2-1; v_gene: TRBV27; d_gene: .; abundance: .; CDR3aa: CASTPGPGRGNLNEQFF; CDR3nt: TGTGCCAGCACTCCCGGGCCAGGAAGAGGGAATCTCAATGAGCAGTTCTTC
j_gene: TRBJ2-7; v_gene: TRBV5-1; d_gene: .; abundance: .; CDR3aa: CASSEGGLQGEQYF; CDR3nt: TGCGCCAGCAGCGAAGGAGGACTCCAGGGCGAGCAGTACTTC
j_gene: TRBJ2-5; v_gene: TRBV30; d_gene: .; abundance: .; CDR3aa: CAWSVGVQETQYF; CDR3nt: TGTGCCTGGAGTGTAGGTGTCCAAGAGACCCAGTACTTC
j_gene: TRBJ2-7; v_gene: TRBV6-5; d_gene: .; abundance: medium-sized; CDR3aa: CASSYRWQDSYEQYF; CDR3nt: TGTGCCAGCAGTTACCGGTGGCAGGACTCCTACGAGCAGTACTTC
j_gene: TRBJ1-5; v_gene: TRBV7-8; d_gene: .; abundance: .; CDR3aa: CASSLRDTYQPQHF; CDR3nt: TGTGCCAGCAGCTTACGGGACACCTATCAGCCCCAGCATTTT
j_gene: TRBJ2-7; v_gene: TRBV6-6; d_gene: TRBD1; abundance: .; CDR3aa: CASDRGNAYEQYF; CDR3nt: TGTGCCAGCGACAGGGGGAACGCCTACGAGCAGTACTTC
j_gene: TRBJ2-7; v_gene: TRBV5-4; d_gene: TRBD1; abundance: few; CDR3aa: CATMRTGTGVREQYF; CDR3nt: TGTGCCACCATGCGAACCGGGACAGGGGTCCGTGAGCAGTACTTC
j_gene: TRBJ1-6; v_gene: TRBV3-1/TRBV3-2; d_gene: .; abundance: few; CDR3aa: CASNQDRGNSPLHF; CDR3nt: TGTGCCAGCAACCAGGACAGAGGAAATTCACCCCTCCACTTT
j_gene: TRBJ2-1; v_gene: TRBV10-1; d_gene: TRBD1; abundance: .; CDR3aa: CASSATGEGYNEQFF; CDR3nt: TGCGCCAGCAGTGCGACAGGGGAAGGCTACAATGAGCAGTTCTTC
j_gene: TRBJ2-5; v_gene: TRBV6-5; d_gene: TRBD2; abundance: .; CDR3aa: CASKAGGPFETQYF; CDR3nt: TGTGCCAGCAAAGCGGGAGGGCCCTTTGAGACCCAGTACTTC
j_gene: TRBJ2-5; v_gene: TRBV11-2; d_gene: .; abundance: .; CDR3aa: CASSSRWGGGETQYF; CDR3nt: TGTGCCAGCAGCTCCCGTTGGGGTGGGGGGGAGACCCAGTACTTC
j_gene: TRBJ2-7; v_gene: TRBV3-1/TRBV3-2; d_gene: .; abundance: .; CDR3aa: CASSSTGRNSYEQYF; CDR3nt: TGTGCCAGCAGCTCTACTGGACGGAACTCCTACGAGCAGTACTTC
j_gene: TRBJ2-2; v_gene: TRBV28; d_gene: .; abundance: .; CDR3aa: CASRVQGPDTGELFF; CDR3nt: TGTGCCAGCCGAGTACAGGGACCGGACACCGGGGAGCTGTTTTTT
j_gene: TRBJ1-2; v_gene: TRBV3-1/TRBV3-2; d_gene: .; abundance: .; CDR3aa: CASSQALGGYTF; CDR3nt: TGTGCCAGCAGCCAAGCCCTGGGTGGCTACACCTTC
j_gene: TRBJ1-1; v_gene: TRBV5-1; d_gene: .; abundance: .; CDR3aa: CASQMNRDRNTEAFF; CDR3nt: TGCGCCAGCCAAATGAACCGTGACAGGAACACTGAAGCTTTCTTT